The clone carrying this TCR beta chain was seen repeatedly, ten times or more. What it binds is not known. This sample was included in a study of T cell repertoires in cytomegalovirus infection. The wider study: A matching HLA type, together with CMV infection, was signaled by public TCR beta signatures.

V lost 2 bases and J lost 6, with 11 bases in between. Germline V CDR1 and CDR2: MNHEY, SMNVEV (reference sequence). CDR3 length: 14 amino acids. Study-wide results and limits: HLA-C-restricted CMV-specific TCR beta clonotypes were dominant in the ex vivo response. Identification of carriers of CMV plus the relevant HLA was performed using cumulative public TCR beta family frequency.

In TCRdb, the reads were re-called with MiXCR into one record per CDR3 protein. This table holds 150,000 to 200,000 distinct CDR3 sequences, 14% found once. The chain has TRBV27 and TRBJ1-5; unclear D gene. Sequences were obtained from PBMCs. The TCR was taken from a human donor in good health (CMV status not recorded). Some clones in this sample may be carry-over from other donors' samples. CDR3: CASSLVGLGQPQHF. CDR3 in DNA: TGTGCCAGCAGTTTAGTGGGGTTGGGTCAGCCCCAGCATTTT.